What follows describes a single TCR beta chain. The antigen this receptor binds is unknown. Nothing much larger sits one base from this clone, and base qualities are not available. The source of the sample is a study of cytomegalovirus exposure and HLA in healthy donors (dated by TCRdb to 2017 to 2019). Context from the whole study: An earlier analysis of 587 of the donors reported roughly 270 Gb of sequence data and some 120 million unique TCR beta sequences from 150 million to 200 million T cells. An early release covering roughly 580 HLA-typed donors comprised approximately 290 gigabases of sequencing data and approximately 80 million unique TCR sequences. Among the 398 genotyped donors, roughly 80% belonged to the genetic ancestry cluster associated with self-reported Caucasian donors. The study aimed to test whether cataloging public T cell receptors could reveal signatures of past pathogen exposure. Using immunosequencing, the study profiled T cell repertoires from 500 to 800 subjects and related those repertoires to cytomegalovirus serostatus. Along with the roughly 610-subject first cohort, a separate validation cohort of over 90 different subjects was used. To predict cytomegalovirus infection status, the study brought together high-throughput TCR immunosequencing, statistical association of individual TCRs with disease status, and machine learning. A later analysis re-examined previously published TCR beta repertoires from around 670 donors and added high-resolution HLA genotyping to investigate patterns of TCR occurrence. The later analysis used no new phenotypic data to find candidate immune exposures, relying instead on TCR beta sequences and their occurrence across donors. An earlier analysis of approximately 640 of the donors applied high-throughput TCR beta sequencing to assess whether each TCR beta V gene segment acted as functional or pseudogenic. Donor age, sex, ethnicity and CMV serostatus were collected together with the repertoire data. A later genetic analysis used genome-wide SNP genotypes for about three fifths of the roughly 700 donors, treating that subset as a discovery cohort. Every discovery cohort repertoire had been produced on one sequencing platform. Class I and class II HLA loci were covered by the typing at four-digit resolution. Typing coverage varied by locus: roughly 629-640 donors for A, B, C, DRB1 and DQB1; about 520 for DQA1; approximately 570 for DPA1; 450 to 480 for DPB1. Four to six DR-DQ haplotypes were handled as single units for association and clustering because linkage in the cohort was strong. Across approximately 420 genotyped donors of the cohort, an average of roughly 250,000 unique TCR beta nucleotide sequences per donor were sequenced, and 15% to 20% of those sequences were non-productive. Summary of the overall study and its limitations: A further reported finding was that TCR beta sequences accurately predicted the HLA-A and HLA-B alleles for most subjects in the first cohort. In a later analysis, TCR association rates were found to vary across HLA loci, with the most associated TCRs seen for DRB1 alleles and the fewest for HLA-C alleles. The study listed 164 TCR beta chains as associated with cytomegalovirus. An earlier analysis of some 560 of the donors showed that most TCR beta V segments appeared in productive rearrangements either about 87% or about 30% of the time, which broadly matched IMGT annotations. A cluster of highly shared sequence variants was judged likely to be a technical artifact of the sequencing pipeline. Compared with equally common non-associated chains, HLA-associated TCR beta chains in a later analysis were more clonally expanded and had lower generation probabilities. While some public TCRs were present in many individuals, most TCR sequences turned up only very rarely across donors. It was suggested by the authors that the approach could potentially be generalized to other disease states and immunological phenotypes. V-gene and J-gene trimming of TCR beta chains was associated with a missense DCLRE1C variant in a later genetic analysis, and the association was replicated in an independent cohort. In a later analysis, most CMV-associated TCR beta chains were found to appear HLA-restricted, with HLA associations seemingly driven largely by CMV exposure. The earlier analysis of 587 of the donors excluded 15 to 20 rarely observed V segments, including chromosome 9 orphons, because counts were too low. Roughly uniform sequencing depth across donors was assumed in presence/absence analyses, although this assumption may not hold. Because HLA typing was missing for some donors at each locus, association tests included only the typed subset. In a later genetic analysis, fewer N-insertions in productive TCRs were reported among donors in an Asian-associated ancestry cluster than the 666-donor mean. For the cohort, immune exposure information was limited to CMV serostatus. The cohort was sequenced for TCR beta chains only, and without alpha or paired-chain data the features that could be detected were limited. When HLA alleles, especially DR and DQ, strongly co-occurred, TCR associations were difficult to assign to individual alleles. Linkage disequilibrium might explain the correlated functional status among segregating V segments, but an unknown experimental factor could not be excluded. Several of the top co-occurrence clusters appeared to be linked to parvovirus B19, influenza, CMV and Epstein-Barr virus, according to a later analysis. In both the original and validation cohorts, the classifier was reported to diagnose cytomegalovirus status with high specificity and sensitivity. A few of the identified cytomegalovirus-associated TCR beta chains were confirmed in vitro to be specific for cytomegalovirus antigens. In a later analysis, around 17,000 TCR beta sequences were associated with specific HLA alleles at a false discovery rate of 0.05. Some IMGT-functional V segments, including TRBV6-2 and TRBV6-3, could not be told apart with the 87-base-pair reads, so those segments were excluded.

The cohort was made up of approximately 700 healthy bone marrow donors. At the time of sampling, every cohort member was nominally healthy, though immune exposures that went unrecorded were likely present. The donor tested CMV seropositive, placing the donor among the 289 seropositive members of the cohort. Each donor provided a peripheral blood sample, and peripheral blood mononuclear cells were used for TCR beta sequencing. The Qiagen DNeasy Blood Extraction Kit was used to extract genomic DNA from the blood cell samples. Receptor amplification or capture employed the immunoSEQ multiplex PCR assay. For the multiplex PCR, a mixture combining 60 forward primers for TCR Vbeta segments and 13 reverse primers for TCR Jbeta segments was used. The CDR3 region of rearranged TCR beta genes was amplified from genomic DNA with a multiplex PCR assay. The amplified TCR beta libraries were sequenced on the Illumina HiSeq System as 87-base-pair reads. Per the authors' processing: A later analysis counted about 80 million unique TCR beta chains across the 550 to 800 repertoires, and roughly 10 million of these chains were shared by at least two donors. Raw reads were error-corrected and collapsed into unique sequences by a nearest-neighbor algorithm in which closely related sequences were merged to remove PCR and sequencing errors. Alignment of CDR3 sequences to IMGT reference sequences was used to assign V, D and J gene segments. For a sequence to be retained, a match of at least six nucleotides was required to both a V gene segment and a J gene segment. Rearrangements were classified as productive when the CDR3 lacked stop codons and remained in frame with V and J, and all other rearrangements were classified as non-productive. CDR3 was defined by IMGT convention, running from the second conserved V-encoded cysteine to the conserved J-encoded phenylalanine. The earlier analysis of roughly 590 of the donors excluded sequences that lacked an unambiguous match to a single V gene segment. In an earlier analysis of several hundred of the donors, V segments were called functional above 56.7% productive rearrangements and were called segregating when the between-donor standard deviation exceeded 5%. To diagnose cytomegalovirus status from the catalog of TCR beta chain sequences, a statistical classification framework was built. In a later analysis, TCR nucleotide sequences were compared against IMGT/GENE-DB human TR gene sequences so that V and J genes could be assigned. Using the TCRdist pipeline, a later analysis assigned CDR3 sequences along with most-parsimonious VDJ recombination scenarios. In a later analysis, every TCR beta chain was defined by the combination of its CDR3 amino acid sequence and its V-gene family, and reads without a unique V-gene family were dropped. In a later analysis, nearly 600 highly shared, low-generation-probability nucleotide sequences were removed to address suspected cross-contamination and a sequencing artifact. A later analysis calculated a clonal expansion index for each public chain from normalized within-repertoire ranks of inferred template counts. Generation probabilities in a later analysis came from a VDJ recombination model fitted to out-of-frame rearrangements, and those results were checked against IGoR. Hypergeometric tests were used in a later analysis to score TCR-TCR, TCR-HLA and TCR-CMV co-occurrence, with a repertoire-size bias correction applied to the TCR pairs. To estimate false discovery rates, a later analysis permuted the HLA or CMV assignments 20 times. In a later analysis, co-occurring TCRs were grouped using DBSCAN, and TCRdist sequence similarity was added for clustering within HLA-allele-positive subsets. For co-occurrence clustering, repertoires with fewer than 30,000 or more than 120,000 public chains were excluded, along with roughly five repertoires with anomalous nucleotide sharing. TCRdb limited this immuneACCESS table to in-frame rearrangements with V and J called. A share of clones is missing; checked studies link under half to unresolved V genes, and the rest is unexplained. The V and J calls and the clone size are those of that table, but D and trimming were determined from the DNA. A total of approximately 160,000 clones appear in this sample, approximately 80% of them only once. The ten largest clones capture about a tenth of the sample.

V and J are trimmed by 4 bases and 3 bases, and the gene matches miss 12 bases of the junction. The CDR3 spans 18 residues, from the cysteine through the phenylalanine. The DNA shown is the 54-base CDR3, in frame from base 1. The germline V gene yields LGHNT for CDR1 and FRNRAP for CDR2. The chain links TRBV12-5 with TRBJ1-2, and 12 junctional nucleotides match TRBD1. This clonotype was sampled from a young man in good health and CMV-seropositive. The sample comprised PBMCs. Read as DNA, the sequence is TGTGCTAGTGGTTCCCACTTTCGGGGGACAGGGGGCCACTATGGCTACACCTTC. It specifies CASGSHFRGTGGHYGYTF.